Listed here are 23 T cell receptor beta chains from one sample, sequenced in a study of Graves' ophthalmopathy and Graves' hyperthyroidism (dated by TCRdb to the late 2010s). The sequencing machine was an Illumina HiSeq 2000. TCR beta CDR3 regions were amplified from RNA transcripts for repertoire sequencing. A first-round RT-PCR used HTBI primers with the Qiagen OneStep RT-PCR kit, followed by a second-round multiplex PCR, size selection and purification. The public reads were reprocessed in TCRdb via fastp at Q25 and MiXCR, keeping in-frame beta chains. One record per CDR3 amino acid sequence lists the most common genes and DNA. Here the sample has around 1.1 million distinct CDR3 sequences; about 36% occur a single time. 11% of the sample is held by the ten biggest clonotypes. The sample consisted of peripheral blood or thyroid tissue (not recorded which). Receptors originate from an adult man with Graves' hyperthyroidism.

This clonotype came up once. V gene TRBV25-1 combines with J gene TRBJ1-3, with TRBD1 as a possible D gene (5 bases). CDR3 size: 15 residues. From germline, CDR1 is MGHDK and CDR2 SYGVNS. V shed 6 bases and J shed 4 bases, with 16 bases lying between them. CDR3 in amino acids: CASSVPGHSGNTIYF. The CDR3 nucleotides are TGTGCCAGCAGCGTCCCTGGACATTCGGGAAACACCATATATTTT.

As regards this clonotype: A much bigger clone sits one base away, suggesting this may be a read error. The V and J genes are TRBV12-3 or TRBV12-4 and TRBJ1-1, with 10 bases aligning to TRBD1. Unmatched junction bases numbered 10, after V lost 3 bases and J lost 12 bases. CDR3 length equals 14 residues. The CDR3 here is CASSFWTGGVGSFF. The CDR3 nucleotides read TGTGCCAGCAGTTTTTGGACAGGGGGTGTGGGATCTTTCTTT.

This clonotype was picked up many times. The chain uses TRBV10-3 and TRBJ2-7; TRBD1 matches at 8 bases. V was clipped by 4 bases and J by 4 bases; unmatched bases: 6. CDR3 size: 14 residues. The germline gives CDR1 ENHRY, CDR2 SYGVKD. CDR3 residues: CAISGTGNGYEQYF. The CDR3 coding sequence is TGTGCCATCAGTGGGACAGGGAATGGGTACGAGCAGTACTTC.

This clonotype was recorded at least ten times. The CDR3 DNA is TGTGCCACCGGTTTGTGGGACACTGAAGCTTTCTTT. This translates into CATGLWDTEAFF. V gene TRBV10-3 combines with J gene TRBJ1-1; D is unresolved. Per the germline V gene, CDR1 is ENHRY and CDR2 is SYGVKD. This CDR3 spans 12 amino acids. Trimming took 10 bases from V and 3 from J, leaving 12 bases between them.

This clonotype was recorded a few times. The rearrangement uses TRBV2 and TRBJ2-5, with D possibly being TRBD1 (5 bases). The CDR3 runs 14 residues. Germline CDR1 reads SNHLY; CDR2 reads FYNNEI. Deletions cut 4 bases from V and 7 bases from J, with 16 bases between. The CDR3 here is CASSVGQVYGTQYF. The CDR3, as DNA: TGTGCCAGCAGTGTAGGACAAGTTTACGGGACCCAGTACTTC.

The chain combines TRBV7-2 with TRBJ1-1, with a weak D call TRBD1 (6 bases). The CDR3 runs 12 residues. Germline V gene data show CDR1 as SGHTA and CDR2 as FQGNSA. The V and J ends lost 2 bases and 11 bases respectively, with 12 bases between them. This CDR3 reads CASSLRGGLAFF. CDR3 nucleotides: TGTGCCAGCAGCTTAAGAGGGGGGTTGGCTTTCTTT.

This clonotype was observed at least ten times. The genes are TRBV9 and TRBJ2-7, with 8 bases identical to TRBD2. CDR3 length equals 14 residues. Germline CDR1 and CDR2: SGDLS and YYNGEE. Trimming removed 4 bases from V and 4 bases from J; junction bases left unmatched: 7. The chain's CDR3 is CASSLDGLAYEQYF. The CDR3 DNA reads as TGTGCCAGCAGCCTCGATGGACTAGCTTACGAGCAGTACTTC.

A note on this clonotype: One junction end disagrees with the germline gene, perhaps due to a read error. Here the CDR3 reads CVSSRTGTSFGQGTEQYF. DNA for the CDR3: TGTGTCAGTAGTAGAACCGGGACTAGCTTCGGGCAGGGCACCGAGCAGTACTTC. The chain has TRBV19 and TRBJ2-7; 9 bases are shared with TRBD2. Per germline, CDR1 LNHDA and CDR2 SQIVND (reference sequence). The CDR3 runs 18 residues.

This clonotype occurred many times. This rearrangement joins TRBV29-1 to TRBJ2-7; D is possibly TRBD1 (6 bases). CDR3 length: 13 residues. Trimming removed 5 bases from V and 4 bases from J, with 15 bases in between. From germline, CDR1 is SQVTM and CDR2 ANQGSEA. CDR3 region: CSVRPMDSYEQYF. The DNA for the CDR3 is TGCAGCGTTCGCCCTATGGACAGTTACGAGCAGTACTTC.

The J gene is TRBJ1-6, the V gene TRBV6-6; 8 bases are a match to TRBD1. Trimming cost V 5 bases and J 0 bases; bases outside gene matches: 6. Per the germline V gene, CDR1 is MNHNY and CDR2 is SVGAGI (reference sequence). The CDR3 is 17 amino acids. The CDR3 protein is CASSSRTGNSYNSPLHF. CDR3 coding DNA: TGTGCCAGCAGTAGCCGGACAGGGAACTCCTATAATTCACCCCTCCACTTT.

On this clonotype itself: A read error may explain this, as a much larger clone is one base away. J is TRBJ2-7 and V is TRBV11-1; D possibly corresponds to TRBD2 (6 bases). The CDR3 spans 14 residues. Trimming left V 4 bases short and J 0 bases short, with 10 bases between. CDR1 is SGHAT, CDR2 FQDESV, per germline (reference sequence). This chain's CDR3 is CASSWDGGSYEQYF. Written as DNA, the CDR3 is TGTGCCAGCAGCTGGGACGGGGGCTCCTACGAGCAGTACTTC.

The CDR3 protein is CASSLERDRGYTF. For the CDR3, the DNA is TGTGCCAGCAGCTTAGAGAGGGACCGCGGCTACACCTTC. The chain uses TRBV7-6 and TRBJ1-2; D possibly corresponds to TRBD1 (5 bases). This CDR3 has 13 residues. From germline, CDR1 is SGHVS and CDR2 FNYEAQ. The V end lost 1 base, the J end lost 8 bases, and 11 bases lay between the germline ends.

The V gene is TRBV12-3 or TRBV12-4, the J gene TRBJ1-3; maybe TRBD1 (6 bases). V lost 6 bases to trimming and J lost 0 bases, with 12 bases between them. This CDR3 spans 15 amino acids. DNA of the CDR3: TGTGCCAGCAGGTACAGGGACAACTCTGGAAACACCATATATTTT. As protein: CASRYRDNSGNTIYF.

This clonotype was counted ten times or more. This chain connects TRBV7-2 to TRBJ1-2; no definite D call. The CDR3 totals 15 residues. Trimming removed 1 base at V and 1 base at J, with 10 bases between. Germline V gene data show CDR1 as SGHTA and CDR2 as FQGNSA. The CDR3 DNA sequence: TGTGCCAGCAGCTTAGGGTTGACTCATAACTATGGCTACACCTTC. Translating it yields CASSLGLTHNYGYTF.

This clonotype was seen ten or more times. The chain employs TRBV7-8 and TRBJ2-7; D might be TRBD1 (6 bases). Germline lookup yields CDR1 SGHVS and CDR2 FQNEAQ. This CDR3 spans 14 amino acids. The germline V and J ends were trimmed by 5 bases and 5 bases, with 16 bases remaining between them. The CDR3, as DNA: TGTGCCAGCAGCCAAGCGAGACAGGACCACGAGCAGTACTTC. Protein: CASSQARQDHEQYF.

Many counts were recorded for this clonotype. The chain couples TRBV7-9 to TRBJ1-1; no reliable D call. Between the trimmed V and J ends, which lost 1 base and 1 base, there was a span of 7 bases. CDR1 is SEHNR and CDR2 is FQNEAQ in the germline V gene (reference sequence). This CDR3 region has 14 residues. In nucleotides, the CDR3 is TGTGCCAGCAGCTTAGGAGTTACGAACACTGAAGCTTTCTTT. Amino acids: CASSLGVTNTEAFF.

The chain is built from TRBV7-2 and TRBJ2-7, with 8 bases aligning to TRBD1. The CDR3 runs 16 residues. J was trimmed by 2 bases and V by 2 bases; bases with no gene match: 8. In germline, CDR1 is SGHTA, CDR2 FQGNSA. The CDR3 coding sequence is TGTGCCAGCAGCTTAAGCTGGGGGACAGGTACCTACGAGCAGTACTTC. It is translated as CASSLSWGTGTYEQYF.

V usage is TRBV10-3 and J usage is TRBJ1-4; tentatively, D is TRBD1 (6 bases). Per the germline V gene, CDR1 is ENHRY and CDR2 is SYGVKD. V dropped 10 bases and J dropped 6 bases, with 9 bases sitting between them. CDR3 length: 11 amino acids. The CDR3 DNA reads TGTGCCAGCTGGACAGATGAAAAACTGTTTTTT. Translating gives CASWTDEKLFF.

This clonotype was seen more than once but under ten times. The chain is built from TRBV12-3 or TRBV12-4 and TRBJ2-2; D is unclear. V shed 5 bases and J shed 5 bases, with 9 bases lying between them. CDR3 size: 13 residues. The CDR3 spells CASSRVRTGELFF. The DNA of the CDR3 is TGTGCCAGCAGTAGGGTGAGGACCGGGGAGCTGTTTTTT.

This clonotype was detected only a few times. This chain uses TRBV28 with TRBJ1-6; D ambiguous. CDR3 size: 13 residues. Germline lookup yields CDR1 MDHEN and CDR2 SYDVKM. V was clipped by 3 bases and J by 11 bases, with 11 bases between them. In DNA form, the CDR3 reads TGTGCCAGCAGTTTTTCTAGGGAGGCACCCCTCCACTTT. It is translated as CASSFSREAPLHF.

This clonotype showed up just a few times. V is TRBV15 and J is TRBJ1-2; 9 positions match TRBD1. Trimming at V came to 4 bases and at J to 4 bases, leaving 7 bases not matched to a gene. The CDR3 extends over 15 amino acids. Germline V gives CDR1 LNHNV, CDR2 YYDKDF (reference sequence). The chain's CDR3 is CATSTGQGAPYGYTF. The DNA for the CDR3 is TGTGCCACCAGCACGGGACAGGGAGCCCCCTATGGCTACACCTTC.

This clonotype was counted many times. This sequence joins TRBV10-3 and TRBJ1-4, with D perhaps matching TRBD1 (6 bases). Germline-derived CDR1 and CDR2 are ENHRY and SYGVKD. The germline V and J ends were trimmed by 5 bases and 6 bases, with 10 bases remaining between them. This CDR3 is built from 13 residues. CDR3 coding DNA: TGTGCCATCAGTCGGACAGCTGATGAAAAACTGTTTTTT. It yields the protein CAISRTADEKLFF.

This chain links TRBV25-1 with TRBJ2-5; D call uncertain. Germline assignment: CDR1 MGHDK and CDR2 SYGVNS. The CDR3 extends over 15 amino acids. V was trimmed by 3 bases and J by 4 bases, leaving 15 bases between them. The CDR3 here is CASSDQSVLGETQYF. The CDR3 nucleotides are TGTGCCAGCAGTGACCAATCAGTCTTGGGAGAGACCCAGTACTTC.